This T cell receptor beta chain was captured in a study of vaccination and CD4 T cells after COVID-19. Study context: Culture controls were given either a CEFX pool, an HIV-1 Nef pool, or no peptide. Study-level points and caveats: Spike mono-reactive status applied to 304 of 307 vaccine-specific clones in convalescent patients.

The Oncomine TCR Beta short-read assay was what sequenced the DNA obtained from cultured CD4+ T cells. TCRdb passed the PCR reads through MiXCR, listing each CDR3 protein once. The sample lists approximately 15,000 distinct CDR3 sequences, 40% to 55% occurring once. Germline lookup yields CDR1 ENHRY and CDR2 SYGVKD. The CDR3 runs 14 residues. The V end lost 11 bases, the J end lost 0 bases, and 14 bases lay between the germline ends. This clonotype was found a few times. Its antigen is not known. Treatment in this sample: approximately 9-day PBMC culture with coronavirus spike peptide pools or control peptides (ViraFEST assay).

The sequenced sample was CD4+ T cells from blood, cultured in vitro, obtained before SARS-CoV-2 vaccination. The chain joins TRBV10-3 to TRBJ1-3, with a weak D call TRBD1 (5 bases). The receptor's source is a human donor who had recovered from COVID-19. The CDR3 DNA reads as TGTGCCGCGCGTGGGGGGAGCTCTGGAAACACCATATATTTT. Residues: CAARGGSSGNTIYF.